Below, 10 T cell receptor beta chains from the same sample are listed, as sequenced in a study of cytomegalovirus exposure and HLA in healthy donors. Clones were read by immunoSEQ multiplex PCR, and TCRdb kept only the in-frame ones, dropping some. The data hold fewer than 400,000 clones, with roughly 89% observed a single time. Source material: PBMCs. Every receptor here comes from a woman aged 18 to 35 in good health and CMV-seronegative.

The V and J genes are TRBV28 and TRBJ2-5; possibly TRBD2 for D (5 bases). The germline V gene encodes CDR1 MDHEN and CDR2 SYDVKM. This CDR3 comprises 17 residues. V lost 5 bases and J lost 1, with 20 bases in between. The CDR3 sequence is CASSEYPQAERQETQYF. In DNA, the CDR3 is TGTGCCAGCAGTGAATATCCCCAAGCGGAGCGCCAAGAGACCCAGTACTTC.

This rearrangement joins TRBV6-5 to TRBJ1-2, with 7 bases lining up with TRBD1. Germline values: CDR1 MNHEY, CDR2 SVGAGI. The CDR3 is 15 amino acids. V lost 3 bases to trimming and J lost 5 bases; unmatched junction nucleotides: 9. The CDR3 DNA follows: TGTGCCAGCAGTTATGCAGGGGGGAACCCATATGGCTACACCTTC. Protein sequence: CASSYAGGNPYGYTF.

For this clone: Additional DNA sequences in this sample encode the identical CDR3. The chain links TRBV5-1 to TRBJ2-7; D may be TRBD2 (6 bases). Germline CDR1 SGHRS, CDR2 YFSETQ. V was shortened by 2 bases and J by 3 bases, with 9 bases between the two germline ends. The CDR3 has 13 residues. The CDR3 is CASSFGGSYEQYF. For the CDR3, the DNA is TGCGCCAGCAGCTTCGGGGGTAGCTACGAGCAGTACTTC. Full variable domain (rest looked up from reference TRBV5-1 and TRBJ2-7): KAGVTQTPRYLIKTRGQQVTLSCSPISGHRSVSWYQQTPGQGLQFLFEYFSETQRNKGNFPGRFSGRQFSNSRSEMNVSTLELGDSALYLCASSFGGSYEQYFGPGTRLTVT.

The chain uses TRBV29-1 and TRBJ2-2; the match to TRBD1 covers 8 bases. Germline loops: CDR1 SQVTM, CDR2 ANQGSEA. Losses at the gene ends were 3 bases for V and 2 bases for J; bases not matched to a gene: 2. The CDR3 has 14 residues. The CDR3, as DNA: TGCAGCGTTGACAGGGGGCGAAACACCGGGGAGCTGTTTTTT. It is translated as CSVDRGRNTGELFF.

CDR3 DNA: TGCGCCAGCAGCTTGCAGGACAGGGGCTCTGGGGCCAACGTCCTGACTTTC. Translating gives CASSLQDRGSGANVLTF. This chain uses TRBV5-1 with TRBJ2-6; 9 bases map to TRBD1. With 1 base clipped from V and 0 bases from J, the junction kept 2 bases outside the gene matches. The V gene's germline CDR1 is SGHRS and CDR2 YFSETQ. The CDR3 extends over 17 amino acids.

The chain links TRBV7-9 to TRBJ2-7; 8 bases line up with TRBD1. Losses at the gene ends were 4 bases for V and 4 bases for J; bases not matched to a gene: 9. This CDR3 spans 15 amino acids. From germline, CDR1 is SEHNR and CDR2 FQNEAQ (reference sequence). CDR3 sequence (DNA): TGTGCCAGCAGCTGGCAGGGGGCACGAAGGTACGAGCAGTACTTC. Translating it yields CASSWQGARRYEQYF.

This chain joins TRBV7-6 and TRBJ2-3, with 14 nucleotides matching TRBD2. Germline CDR1 and CDR2: SGHVS and FNYEAQ. The CDR3 runs 15 residues. Trimming removed 8 bases from V and 2 bases from J; junction bases left unmatched: 3. CDR3 coding DNA: TGTGCCAGCGTGGGACTAGCGGGAGTCACAGATACGCAGTATTTT. Encoded protein: CASVGLAGVTDTQYF.

This clone has only one observation. The V gene is TRBV27, the J gene TRBJ2-3, with 10 bases that match TRBD1. The CDR3 totals 18 residues. The germline gives CDR1 MNHEY, CDR2 SMNVEV (reference sequence). The V gene end was trimmed by 8 bases and the J gene end by 3 bases; junction bases not matched to a gene: 17. CDR3 DNA sequence: TGTGCCAGCCGCAGGGGGCCGGCCGACAGGGGGCGAACAGATACGCAGTATTTT. Its translation is CASRRGPADRGRTDTQYF.

CDR3 DNA: TGTGCCAGCAGTTTGTGGGACAAGTCCTACGAGCAGTACTTC. It specifies CASSLWDKSYEQYF. This chain uses TRBV28 with TRBJ2-7; TRBD1 might be the D (6 bases). V lost 3 bases, J lost 1 base, and 10 bases lay in between. From germline, CDR1 is MDHEN and CDR2 SYDVKM. The CDR3 covers 14 residues.

This chain uses TRBV18 with TRBJ1-2, with D perhaps TRBD1 (5 bases). V dropped 4 bases and J dropped 4 bases, with 13 bases sitting between them. CDR3 length: 14 residues. Per the germline V gene, CDR1 is KGHSH and CDR2 is LQKENI. This chain's CDR3 is CASSRDQGIYGYTF. The DNA of the CDR3 is TGTGCCAGCTCACGCGACCAGGGAATCTATGGCTACACCTTC. Complete variable domain (other parts from reference TRBV18 and TRBJ1-2): NAGVMQNPRHLVRRRGQEARLRCSPMKGHSHVYWYRQLPEEGLKFMVYLQKENIIDESGMPKERFSAEFPKEGPSILRIQQVVRGDSAAYFCASSRDQGIYGYTFGSGTRLTVV.